The rows below give T cell receptor beta chains drawn from one sample of a study of cytomegalovirus exposure and HLA in healthy donors. Clones were read by immunoSEQ multiplex PCR, and TCRdb kept only the in-frame ones, dropping some. The sample lists some 150,000 clones; about four fifths were seen once. Sequences were obtained from PBMCs. These receptors were collected from a man between 18 and 35 years old in good health and CMV-seropositive. CDR3s include the opening cysteine and the closing phenylalanine or tryptophan. D genes are given only for firm matches. Clone size is stated in some rows and not others, as once, few, many or a class when expanded.

j_call: TRBJ1-2
v_call: TRBV10-3
d_call: TRBD1
clone_size: few
cdr3_aa: CAISDRGLDGYTF
cdr3_nt: TGTGCCATCAGTGACAGGGGGTTAGATGGCTACACCTTC

j_call: TRBJ2-1
v_call: TRBV2
d_call: TRBD1
clone_size: .
cdr3_aa: CASSEGQGRFLVF
cdr3_nt: TGTGCCAGCAGTGAGGGACAGGGTAGGTTTCTCGTCTTC

j_call: TRBJ2-2
v_call: TRBV19
d_call: TRBD1
clone_size: once
cdr3_aa: CASIQGARELFF
cdr3_nt: TGTGCCAGTATCCAGGGGGCCCGGGAGCTGTTTTTT

j_call: TRBJ1-3
v_call: TRBV5-6
d_call: .
clone_size: .
cdr3_aa: CASSSAQAIGNTIYF
cdr3_nt: TGTGCCAGCAGCTCCGCCCAGGCTATAGGAAACACCATATATTTT

j_call: TRBJ2-7
v_call: TRBV6-5
d_call: TRBD2
clone_size: .
cdr3_aa: CASRDSGSSYEQYF
cdr3_nt: TGTGCCAGCAGGGATAGCGGGAGCTCCTACGAGCAGTACTTC

j_call: TRBJ2-7
v_call: TRBV6-6
d_call: .
clone_size: few
cdr3_aa: CASKGIVYEQYF
cdr3_nt: TGTGCCAGCAAGGGGATAGTCTACGAGCAGTACTTC

j_call: TRBJ2-1
v_call: TRBV2
d_call: .
clone_size: .
cdr3_aa: CASTVGNNNEQFF
cdr3_nt: TGTGCCAGCACCGTCGGGAATAACAATGAGCAGTTCTTC

j_call: TRBJ2-7
v_call: TRBV5-1
d_call: TRBD2
clone_size: .
cdr3_aa: CASSYTSGRGYEQYF
cdr3_nt: TGCGCCAGCAGCTATACTAGCGGGAGGGGATACGAGCAGTACTTC

j_call: TRBJ1-3
v_call: TRBV5-4
d_call: .
clone_size: few
cdr3_aa: CASSGQGNTIYF
cdr3_nt: TGTGCCAGCAGCGGACAGGGAAACACCATATATTTT

j_call: TRBJ1-3
v_call: TRBV29-1
d_call: TRBD1
clone_size: .
cdr3_aa: CSVSRTGGNTIYF
cdr3_nt: TGCAGCGTTAGCAGGACAGGAGGAAACACCATATATTTT

j_call: TRBJ1-5
v_call: TRBV28
d_call: TRBD1
clone_size: .
cdr3_aa: CASTTPGQGRPQHF
cdr3_nt: TGTGCCAGCACTACTCCGGGACAGGGGAGACCCCAGCATTTT

j_call: TRBJ1-5
v_call: TRBV5-5
d_call: .
clone_size: .
cdr3_aa: CASSAAPGNQPQHF
cdr3_nt: TGTGCCAGCAGCGCGGCCCCTGGCAATCAGCCCCAGCATTTT

j_call: TRBJ1-2
v_call: TRBV27
d_call: TRBD1
clone_size: few
cdr3_aa: CASSLSTGVPGYTF
cdr3_nt: TGTGCCAGCAGTTTATCCACAGGGGTCCCTGGCTACACCTTC

j_call: TRBJ1-1
v_call: TRBV19
d_call: .
clone_size: .
cdr3_aa: CASTSLLAGLDTEAFF
cdr3_nt: TGTGCCAGTACCTCTCTATTGGCGGGATTGGACACTGAAGCTTTCTTT

j_call: TRBJ1-2
v_call: TRBV6-6
d_call: .
clone_size: .
cdr3_aa: CASSNHRERNYGYTF
cdr3_nt: TGTGCCAGCAGTAATCACAGGGAAAGGAACTATGGCTACACCTTC

j_call: TRBJ1-1
v_call: TRBV2
d_call: .
clone_size: .
cdr3_aa: CASSVGQGNTEAFF
cdr3_nt: TGTGCCAGCAGTGTAGGCCAGGGGAACACTGAAGCTTTCTTT

j_call: TRBJ2-5
v_call: TRBV28
d_call: TRBD2
clone_size: .
cdr3_aa: CASSLGGLAGGKETQYF
cdr3_nt: TGTGCCAGCAGTTTAGGCGGGCTAGCGGGCGGCAAAGAGACCCAGTACTTC

j_call: TRBJ1-1
v_call: TRBV5-4
d_call: TRBD1
clone_size: .
cdr3_aa: CASSPGTVILNTEAFF
cdr3_nt: TGTGCCAGCAGCCCCGGGACAGTGATCCTGAACACTGAAGCTTTCTTT

j_call: TRBJ1-4
v_call: TRBV19
d_call: .
clone_size: few
cdr3_aa: CASTTAQGKGESEKLFF
cdr3_nt: TGTGCCAGTACCACGGCACAGGGTAAGGGCGAAAGTGAAAAACTGTTTTTT

j_call: TRBJ1-4
v_call: TRBV7-2
d_call: TRBD1
clone_size: .
cdr3_aa: CASSLSPGGQATNEKLFF
cdr3_nt: TGTGCCAGCAGCCTCTCGCCAGGGGGCCAGGCAACTAATGAAAAACTGTTTTTT

j_call: TRBJ1-1
v_call: TRBV9
d_call: .
clone_size: .
cdr3_aa: CASSVNPLAAWSMNTEAFF
cdr3_nt: TGTGCCAGCAGCGTAAACCCGCTAGCAGCATGGTCGATGAACACTGAAGCTTTCTTT

j_call: TRBJ2-1
v_call: TRBV2
d_call: .
clone_size: few
cdr3_aa: CASSGEETPSYNEQFF
cdr3_nt: TGTGCCAGCAGTGGGGAGGAGACTCCCTCCTACAATGAGCAGTTCTTC

j_call: TRBJ1-3
v_call: TRBV4-1
d_call: .
clone_size: .
cdr3_aa: CASSQAAPGNSGNTIYF
cdr3_nt: TGCGCCAGCAGCCAAGCGGCACCGGGAAACTCTGGAAACACCATATATTTT

j_call: TRBJ2-2
v_call: TRBV19
d_call: TRBD1
clone_size: .
cdr3_aa: CASSISGGNTGELFF
cdr3_nt: TGTGCCAGTAGTATCTCAGGGGGGAACACCGGGGAGCTGTTTTTT

j_call: TRBJ2-7
v_call: TRBV7-6
d_call: .
clone_size: .
cdr3_aa: CASSFLQRPYEQYF
cdr3_nt: TGTGCCAGCAGTTTCCTGCAGCGGCCCTACGAGCAGTACTTC

j_call: TRBJ1-2
v_call: TRBV28
d_call: .
clone_size: .
cdr3_aa: CASSLARLGSYGYTF
cdr3_nt: TGTGCCAGCAGTTTAGCCCGCCTCGGGAGCTATGGCTACACCTTC

j_call: TRBJ2-7
v_call: TRBV4-1
d_call: .
clone_size: once
cdr3_aa: CASSQGHSDEQYF
cdr3_nt: TGCGCCAGCAGCCAAGGTCATAGTGACGAGCAGTACTTC

j_call: TRBJ2-7
v_call: TRBV28
d_call: TRBD1
clone_size: once
cdr3_aa: CASSLQPGQGGYEQYF
cdr3_nt: TGTGCCAGCAGTTTACAACCGGGACAGGGGGGCTACGAGCAGTACTTC

j_call: TRBJ1-5
v_call: TRBV30
d_call: .
clone_size: few
cdr3_aa: CACPLRGRGQPQHF
cdr3_nt: TGTGCCTGCCCCTTGCGGGGAAGGGGTCAGCCCCAGCATTTT

j_call: TRBJ2-2
v_call: TRBV4-1
d_call: TRBD2
clone_size: .
cdr3_aa: CASSQQLTGLAVRNTGELFF
cdr3_nt: TGCGCCAGCAGCCAACAACTCACGGGACTAGCGGTTAGGAACACCGGGGAGCTGTTTTTT

j_call: TRBJ2-1
v_call: TRBV5-7
d_call: TRBD2
clone_size: .
cdr3_aa: CASSWAPGLAGVHEQFF
cdr3_nt: TGTGCCAGCAGCTGGGCTCCGGGACTAGCGGGAGTCCATGAGCAGTTCTTC

j_call: TRBJ2-3
v_call: TRBV28
d_call: .
clone_size: .
cdr3_aa: CASSFKLLASSTDTQYF
cdr3_nt: TGTGCCAGCAGTTTCAAATTACTAGCATCTAGCACAGATACGCAGTATTTT

j_call: TRBJ1-1
v_call: TRBV6-4
d_call: .
clone_size: medium-sized
cdr3_aa: CASSERDNTEAFF
cdr3_nt: TGTGCCAGCAGTGAGCGGGACAACACTGAAGCTTTCTTT

j_call: TRBJ2-1
v_call: TRBV29-1
d_call: .
clone_size: .
cdr3_aa: CSVGSSSDEQFF
cdr3_nt: TGCAGCGTTGGGTCTAGCAGCGATGAGCAGTTCTTC

j_call: TRBJ2-3
v_call: TRBV10-3
d_call: TRBD2
clone_size: few
cdr3_aa: CAISDLGSGRTDTQYF
cdr3_nt: TGTGCCATCAGTGATCTGGGTAGCGGGAGAACAGATACGCAGTATTTT

j_call: TRBJ2-7
v_call: TRBV15
d_call: .
clone_size: .
cdr3_aa: CATRGSTGPMGQYF
cdr3_nt: TGTGCCACCAGAGGATCGACAGGTCCCATGGGGCAGTACTTC

j_call: TRBJ1-5
v_call: TRBV6-1
d_call: .
clone_size: .
cdr3_aa: CASTGEGGQPQHF
cdr3_nt: TGTGCCAGCACAGGGGAGGGGGGGCAGCCCCAGCATTTT

j_call: TRBJ2-7
v_call: TRBV18
d_call: .
clone_size: once
cdr3_aa: CASSRTGGEQYF
cdr3_nt: TGTGCCAGCTCACGAACTGGCGGCGAGCAGTACTTC

j_call: TRBJ1-6
v_call: TRBV10-1
d_call: .
clone_size: .
cdr3_aa: CASSEGTGYHNSPLHF
cdr3_nt: TGCGCCAGCAGTGAGGGTACAGGGTACCATAATTCACCCCTCCACTTT

j_call: TRBJ2-2
v_call: TRBV7-9
d_call: .
clone_size: .
cdr3_aa: CASSLALRVVNTGELFF
cdr3_nt: TGTGCCAGCAGCTTAGCGCTGAGGGTTGTAAACACCGGGGAGCTGTTTTTT

j_call: TRBJ1-1
v_call: TRBV6-5
d_call: .
clone_size: .
cdr3_aa: CASTLGGMNTEAFF
cdr3_nt: TGTGCCAGCACCCTGGGGGGGATGAACACTGAAGCTTTCTTT